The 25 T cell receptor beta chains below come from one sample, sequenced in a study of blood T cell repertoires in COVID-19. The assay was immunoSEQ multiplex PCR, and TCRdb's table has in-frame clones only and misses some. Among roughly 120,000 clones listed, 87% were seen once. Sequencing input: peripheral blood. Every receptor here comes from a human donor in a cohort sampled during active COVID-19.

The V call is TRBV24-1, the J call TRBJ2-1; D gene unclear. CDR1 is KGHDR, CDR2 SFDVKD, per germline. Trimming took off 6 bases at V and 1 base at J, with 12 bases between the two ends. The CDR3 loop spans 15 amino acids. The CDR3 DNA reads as TGTGCCACCAGTCGGGTCTCAGTTTCCTACAATGAGCAGTTCTTC. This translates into CATSRVSVSYNEQFF.

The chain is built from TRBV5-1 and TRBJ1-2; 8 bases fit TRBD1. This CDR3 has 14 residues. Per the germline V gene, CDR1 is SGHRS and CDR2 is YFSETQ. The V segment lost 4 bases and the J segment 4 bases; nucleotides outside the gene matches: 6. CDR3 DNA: TGCGCCAGCAGCCTCTTGGACAGGGTCTATGGCTACACCTTC. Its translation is CASSLLDRVYGYTF.

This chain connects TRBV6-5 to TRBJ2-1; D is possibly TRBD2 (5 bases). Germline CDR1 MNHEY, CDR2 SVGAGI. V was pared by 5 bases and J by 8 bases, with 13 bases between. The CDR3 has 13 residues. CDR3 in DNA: TGTGCCAGCAGTCCGGAGAGGCGGGATGAGCAGTTCTTC. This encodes CASSPERRDEQFF.

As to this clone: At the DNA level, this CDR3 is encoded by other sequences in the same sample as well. The CDR3 spells CASSLDSNQPQHF. The CDR3 DNA reads TGTGCCAGCAGCCTAGATAGCAATCAGCCCCAGCATTTT. V is TRBV28 and J is TRBJ1-5; D is ambiguous. The CDR3 runs to 13 residues. V lost 6 bases to trimming and J lost 0 bases, with 6 bases between them. In germline, CDR1 is MDHEN, CDR2 SYDVKM.

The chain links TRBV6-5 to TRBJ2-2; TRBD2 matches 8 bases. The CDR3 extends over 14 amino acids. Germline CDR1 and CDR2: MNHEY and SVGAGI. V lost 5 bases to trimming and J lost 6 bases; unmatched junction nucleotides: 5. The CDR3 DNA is TGTGCCAGCAGTCACCTCGGGGGGGCCGGGGAGCTGTTTTTT. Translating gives CASSHLGGAGELFF.

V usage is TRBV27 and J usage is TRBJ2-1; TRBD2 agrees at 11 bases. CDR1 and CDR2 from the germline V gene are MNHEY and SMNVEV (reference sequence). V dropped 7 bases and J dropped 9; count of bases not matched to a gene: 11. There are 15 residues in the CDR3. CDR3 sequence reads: CASTGTSGRMVEQFF. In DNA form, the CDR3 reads TGTGCCAGCACGGGTACTAGCGGGAGAATGGTTGAGCAGTTCTTC.

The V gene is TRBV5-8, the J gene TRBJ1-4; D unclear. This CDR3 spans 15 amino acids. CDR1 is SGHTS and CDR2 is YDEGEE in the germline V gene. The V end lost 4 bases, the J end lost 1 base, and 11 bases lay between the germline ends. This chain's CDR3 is CASSPRVGTNEKLFF. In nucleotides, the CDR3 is TGTGCCAGCAGCCCGAGGGTAGGAACTAATGAAAAACTGTTTTTT. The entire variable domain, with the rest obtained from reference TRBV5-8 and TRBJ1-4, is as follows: EAGVTQSPTHLIKTRGQQATLRCSPISGHTSVYWYQQALGLGLQFLLWYDEGEERNRGNFPPRFSGRQFPNYSSELNVNALELEDSALYLCASSPRVGTNEKLFFGSGTQLSVL.

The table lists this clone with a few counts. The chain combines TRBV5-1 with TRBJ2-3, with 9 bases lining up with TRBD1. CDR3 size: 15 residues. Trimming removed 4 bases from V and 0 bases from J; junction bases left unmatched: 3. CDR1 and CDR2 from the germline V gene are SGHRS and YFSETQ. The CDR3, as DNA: TGCGCCAGCAGCATACAGGGGGCAAGCACAGATACGCAGTATTTT. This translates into CASSIQGASTDTQYF.

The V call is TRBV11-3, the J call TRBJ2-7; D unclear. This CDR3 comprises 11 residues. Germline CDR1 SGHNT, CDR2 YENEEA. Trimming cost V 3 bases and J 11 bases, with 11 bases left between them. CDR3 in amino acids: CASSLGPVEYF. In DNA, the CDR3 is TGTGCCAGCAGCTTGGGCCCAGTCGAGTACTTC.

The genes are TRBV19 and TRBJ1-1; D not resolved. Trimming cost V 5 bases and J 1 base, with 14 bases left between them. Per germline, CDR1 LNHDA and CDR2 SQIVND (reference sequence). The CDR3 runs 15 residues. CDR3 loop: CASSDLGVQNTEAFF. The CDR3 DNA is TGTGCCAGTAGTGATTTGGGCGTTCAGAACACTGAAGCTTTCTTT.

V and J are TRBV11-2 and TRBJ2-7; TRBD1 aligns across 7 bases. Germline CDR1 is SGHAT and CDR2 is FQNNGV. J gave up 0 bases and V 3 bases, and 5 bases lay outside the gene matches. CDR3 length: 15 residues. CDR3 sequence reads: CASSFIRDSSYEQYF. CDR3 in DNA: TGTGCCAGCAGCTTTATACGGGACAGCTCCTACGAGCAGTACTTC.

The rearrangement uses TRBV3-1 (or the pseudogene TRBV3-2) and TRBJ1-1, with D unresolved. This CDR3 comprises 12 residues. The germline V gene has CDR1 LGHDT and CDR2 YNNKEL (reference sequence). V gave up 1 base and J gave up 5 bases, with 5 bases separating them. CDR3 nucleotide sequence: TGTGCCAGCAGCCAAGTAGAGACTGAAGCTTTCTTT. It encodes CASSQVETEAFF.

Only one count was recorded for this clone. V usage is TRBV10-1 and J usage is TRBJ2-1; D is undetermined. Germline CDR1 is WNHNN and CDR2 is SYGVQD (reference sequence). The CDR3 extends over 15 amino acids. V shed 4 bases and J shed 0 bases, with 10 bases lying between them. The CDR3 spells CASSASRGSYNEQFF. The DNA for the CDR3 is TGCGCCAGCAGTGCCTCTCGCGGCTCCTACAATGAGCAGTTCTTC.

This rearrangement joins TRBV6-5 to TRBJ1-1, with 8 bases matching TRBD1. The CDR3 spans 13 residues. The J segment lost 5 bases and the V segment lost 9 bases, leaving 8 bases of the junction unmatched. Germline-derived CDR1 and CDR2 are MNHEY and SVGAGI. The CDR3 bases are TGTGCCAGTTTCGAACAGGGGGGGACTGAAGCTTTCTTT. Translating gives CASFEQGGTEAFF.

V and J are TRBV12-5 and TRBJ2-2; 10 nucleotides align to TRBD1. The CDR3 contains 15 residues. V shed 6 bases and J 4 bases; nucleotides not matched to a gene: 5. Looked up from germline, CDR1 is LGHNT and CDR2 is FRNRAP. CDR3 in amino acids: CASGPGTGVTGELFF. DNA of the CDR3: TGTGCTAGTGGCCCCGGGACAGGGGTCACCGGGGAGCTGTTTTTT.

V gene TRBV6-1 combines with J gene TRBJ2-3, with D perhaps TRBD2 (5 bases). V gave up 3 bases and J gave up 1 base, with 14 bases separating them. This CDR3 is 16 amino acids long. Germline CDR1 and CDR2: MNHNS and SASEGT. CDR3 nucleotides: TGTGCCAGCAGTGAGGGCGGGCAGGAAGGCACAGATACGCAGTATTTT. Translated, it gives CASSEGGQEGTDTQYF.

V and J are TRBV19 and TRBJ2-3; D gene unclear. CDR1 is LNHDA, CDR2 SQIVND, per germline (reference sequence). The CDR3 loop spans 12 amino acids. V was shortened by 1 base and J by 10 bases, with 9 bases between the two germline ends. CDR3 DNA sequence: TGTGCCAGTAGTATAGGAGGCCTCCCGCAGTATTTT. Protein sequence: CASSIGGLPQYF.

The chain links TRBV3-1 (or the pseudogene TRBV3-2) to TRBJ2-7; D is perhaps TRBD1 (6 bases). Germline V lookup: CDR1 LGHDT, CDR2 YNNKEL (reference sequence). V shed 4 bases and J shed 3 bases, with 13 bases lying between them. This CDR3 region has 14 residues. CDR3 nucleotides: TGTGCCAGCAGCCCATCGACAGGATACTACGAGCAGTACTTC. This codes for CASSPSTGYYEQYF.

CDR3 bases: TGTGCCAGCACAGTAGCGGAGGCCTACAATGAGCAGTTCTTC. It translates to CASTVAEAYNEQFF. The rearrangement uses TRBV2 and TRBJ2-1; D possibly corresponds to TRBD2 (6 bases). Germline V lookup: CDR1 SNHLY, CDR2 FYNNEI. Trimming stripped 7 bases from V and 2 bases from J, with 12 bases between. This CDR3 region has 14 residues. Using reference TRBV2 and TRBJ2-1 for the parts outside the CDR3, the full variable domain is EPEVTQTPSHQVTQMGQEVILRCVPISNHLYFYWYRQILGQKVEFLVSFYNNEISEKSEIFDDQFSVERPDGSNFTLKIRSTKLEDSAMYFCASTVAEAYNEQFFGPGTRLTVL.

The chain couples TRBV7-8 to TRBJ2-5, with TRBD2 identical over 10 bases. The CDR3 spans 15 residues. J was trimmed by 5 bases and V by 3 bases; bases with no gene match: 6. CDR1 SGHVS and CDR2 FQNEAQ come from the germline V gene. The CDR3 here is CASSFRAGGLETQYF. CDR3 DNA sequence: TGTGCCAGCAGCTTCCGAGCGGGGGGGCTTGAGACCCAGTACTTC.

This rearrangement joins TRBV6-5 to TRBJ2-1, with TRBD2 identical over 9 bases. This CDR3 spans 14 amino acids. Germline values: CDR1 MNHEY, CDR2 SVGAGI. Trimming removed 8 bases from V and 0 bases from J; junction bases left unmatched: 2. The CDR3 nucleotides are TGTGCCAGCGTTAGCGGGGGCTCCTACAATGAGCAGTTCTTC. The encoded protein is CASVSGGSYNEQFF.

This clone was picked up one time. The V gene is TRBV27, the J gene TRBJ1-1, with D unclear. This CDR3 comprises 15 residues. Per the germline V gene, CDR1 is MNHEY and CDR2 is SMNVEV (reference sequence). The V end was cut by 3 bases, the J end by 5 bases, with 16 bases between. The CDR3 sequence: CASSFQFSRTTEAFF. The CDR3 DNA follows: TGTGCCAGCAGTTTTCAGTTTAGCCGAACGACTGAAGCTTTCTTT.

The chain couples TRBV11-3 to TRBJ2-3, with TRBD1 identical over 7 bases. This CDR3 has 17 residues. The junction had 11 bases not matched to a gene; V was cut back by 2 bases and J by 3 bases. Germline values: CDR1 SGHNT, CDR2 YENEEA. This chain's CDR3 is CASSLYKGALGTDTQYF. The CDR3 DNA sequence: TGTGCCAGCAGCTTATATAAGGGGGCGTTGGGTACAGATACGCAGTATTTT.

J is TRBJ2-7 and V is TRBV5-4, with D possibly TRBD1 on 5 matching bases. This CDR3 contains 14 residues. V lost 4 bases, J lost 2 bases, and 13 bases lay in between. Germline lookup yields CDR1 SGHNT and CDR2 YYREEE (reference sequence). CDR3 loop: CASSVLQDAYEQYF. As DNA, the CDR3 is TGTGCCAGCAGCGTCCTACAGGACGCCTACGAGCAGTACTTC.

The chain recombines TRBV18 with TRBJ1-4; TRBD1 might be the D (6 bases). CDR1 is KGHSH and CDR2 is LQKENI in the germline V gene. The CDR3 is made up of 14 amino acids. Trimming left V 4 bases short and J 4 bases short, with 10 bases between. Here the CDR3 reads CASSLQGVNEKLFF. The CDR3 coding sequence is TGTGCCAGCTCACTACAGGGTGTTAATGAAAAACTGTTTTTT.